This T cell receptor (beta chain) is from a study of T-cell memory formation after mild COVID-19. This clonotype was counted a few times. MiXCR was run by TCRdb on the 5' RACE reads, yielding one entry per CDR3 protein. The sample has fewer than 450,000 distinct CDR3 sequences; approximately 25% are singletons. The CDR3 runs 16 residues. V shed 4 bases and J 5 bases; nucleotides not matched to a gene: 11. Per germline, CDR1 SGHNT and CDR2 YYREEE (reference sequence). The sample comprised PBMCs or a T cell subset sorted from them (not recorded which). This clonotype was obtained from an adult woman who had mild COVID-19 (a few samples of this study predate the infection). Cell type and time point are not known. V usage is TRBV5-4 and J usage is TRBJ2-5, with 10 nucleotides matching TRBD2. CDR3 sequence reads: CASSPTQRGGPETQYF. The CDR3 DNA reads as TGTGCCAGCAGCCCCACCCAGCGGGGGGGCCCCGAGACCCAGTACTTC.